These 12 T cell receptor beta chains were all obtained from the same sample, sequenced in a study of T cells in Graves' hyperthyroidism and ophthalmopathy. Researchers amplified the TCR beta CDR3 regions from RNA transcripts. A first-round RT-PCR of the TCR CDR3 used the HTBI primer set. TCRdb re-called the multiplex PCR reads with MiXCR, one entry per CDR3 protein. The top ten clones hold around 47% of a sample with approximately 490,000 distinct CDR3 sequences, around a fifth of them seen once. The sequencing sample was made of blood. The receptors shown here come from a woman aged 70 to 79 with Graves' ophthalmopathy.

This chain uses TRBV20-1 with TRBJ2-3; TRBD2 aligns across 11 bases. Germline trimming cut 3 bases from V and 4 bases from J; bases unmatched to any gene: 3. The germline gives CDR1 DFQATT, CDR2 SNEGSKA (reference sequence). CDR3 length: 14 amino acids. CDR3 region: CSARRGLAADTQYF. CDR3 coding DNA: TGCAGTGCTAGGAGGGGACTAGCGGCAGATACGCAGTATTTT.

The J gene is TRBJ1-5, the V gene TRBV12-3 or TRBV12-4; D is possibly TRBD1 (6 bases). The CDR3 spans 15 residues. The V gene lost 3 bases and the J gene lost 0 bases, with 9 bases spanning the gap. CDR3 coding DNA: TGTGCCAGCAGTTTGGACAGCCCTAGCAATCAGCCCCAGCATTTT. As protein: CASSLDSPSNQPQHF.

This clonotype was counted a few times. The gene calls are TRBV5-6 and TRBJ2-1, with 15 nucleotides matching TRBD2. The CDR3 has 19 residues. The V and J ends lost 3 bases and 1 base, in that order; junction bases with no gene match: 8. Germline V CDR1 and CDR2: SGHDT, YYEEEE. The CDR3 spells CASSSGWGLAGGSYNEQFF. CDR3 DNA sequence: TGTGCCAGCAGCTCCGGTTGGGGACTAGCGGGAGGTTCCTACAATGAGCAGTTCTTC.

This clonotype was counted ten times or more. This chain joins TRBV12-5 and TRBJ2-5, with D hard to call. Germline V gene lookup returns CDR1 LGHNT and CDR2 FRNRAP. V lost 0 bases and J lost 4, with 15 bases in between. The CDR3 is 16 residues long. The CDR3 DNA sequence: TGTGCTAGTGGTTTGGTACGAGTGAGTGGTGGAGAGACCCAGTACTTC. Encoded protein: CASGLVRVSGGETQYF.

This clonotype was seen at least ten times. This chain joins TRBV5-1 and TRBJ1-1; tentatively, D is TRBD1 (5 bases). Trimming removed 1 base at V and 6 bases at J, with 13 bases between. Germline-derived CDR1 and CDR2 are SGHRS and YFSETQ. The CDR3 is 14 amino acids. The CDR3 loop reads CASSLMGRRPEAFF. As DNA, the CDR3 is TGCGCCAGCAGCTTGATGGGGCGTAGACCTGAAGCTTTCTTT.

Many counts were recorded for this clonotype. The chain combines TRBV20-1 with TRBJ2-1, with 8 bases aligning to TRBD2. The CDR3 runs 15 residues. The ends lost 4 bases at V and 6 bases at J; junction bases unmatched: 11. Per the germline V gene, CDR1 is DFQATT and CDR2 is SNEGSKA (reference sequence). The CDR3 protein is CSAISGTSVGNEQFF. In DNA, the CDR3 is TGCAGTGCTATATCCGGGACTAGTGTTGGCAATGAGCAGTTCTTC.

The V gene is TRBV24-1, the J gene TRBJ2-2; D is ambiguous. The CDR3 is 16 amino acids. Per germline, CDR1 KGHDR and CDR2 SFDVKD. Deletions cut 9 bases from V and 6 bases from J, with 22 bases between. The CDR3 loop is CATFSRADGKPGELFF. The CDR3 DNA reads as TGTGCCACCTTTTCACGGGCTGACGGTAAACCCGGGGAGCTGTTTTTT.

In this sample, this clonotype turned up once. The chain combines TRBV20-1 with TRBJ2-7; 9 positions agree with TRBD2. The germline CDR1 and CDR2 sequences are DFQATT and SNEGSKA (reference sequence). V shed 3 bases, J shed 6 bases, and the junction held 12 bases outside the gene matches. The CDR3 has 15 residues. Here the CDR3 reads CSARLGTSIGGEQYF. The CDR3 bases are TGCAGTGCTAGGCTGGGGACTAGCATAGGAGGCGAGCAGTACTTC.

Ten or more counts support this clonotype. This chain connects TRBV2 to TRBJ1-5, with 7 bases lining up with TRBD1. From germline, CDR1 is SNHLY and CDR2 FYNNEI. This CDR3 comprises 13 residues. The V segment lost 7 bases and the J segment 4 bases; nucleotides outside the gene matches: 4. The CDR3 region has the DNA TGTGCCAGCACAGGGGGAATTAATCAGCCCCAGCATTTT. It is translated as CASTGGINQPQHF. The full variable domain, with the rest looked up from reference TRBV2 and TRBJ1-5, is EPEVTQTPSHQVTQMGQEVILRCVPISNHLYFYWYRQILGQKVEFLVSFYNNEISEKSEIFDDQFSVERPDGSNFTLKIRSTKLEDSAMYFCASTGGINQPQHFGDGTRLSIL.

This clonotype was observed a few times. CDR3 nucleotides: TGCGCCAGCAGCCAAGAACAGGGGTTTACCTACGAGCAGTACTTC. Translation: CASSQEQGFTYEQYF. V usage is TRBV4-3 and J usage is TRBJ2-7, with 7 nucleotides matching TRBD1. With 0 bases clipped from V and 2 bases from J, the junction kept 4 bases outside the gene matches. Germline CDR1 is LGHNA and CDR2 is YSLEER. This CDR3 spans 15 amino acids.

This clonotype was seen only a few times. The chain combines TRBV9 with TRBJ1-5; D gene ambiguous. Trimming shortened V by 3 bases and J by 1 base, and 11 bases separated the two germline ends. Germline values: CDR1 SGDLS, CDR2 YYNGEE. CDR3 length: 15 amino acids. CDR3 sequence (DNA): TGTGCCAGCAGCGCGAGTGGGATGAGCAATCAGCCCCAGCATTTT. Translation: CASSASGMSNQPQHF. The whole variable domain, remainder taken from reference TRBV9 and TRBJ1-5, is DSGVTQTPKHLITATGQRVTLRCSPRSGDLSVYWYQQSLDQGLQFLIQYYNGEERAKGNILERFSAQQFPDLHSELNLSSLELGDSALYFCASSASGMSNQPQHFGDGTRLSIL.

In its sample, this clonotype was seen a few times. V usage is TRBV12-3 or TRBV12-4 and J usage is TRBJ2-7; a weak D match, TRBD1 (6 bases). V was shortened by 6 bases and J by 3 bases, with 9 bases between the two germline ends. The CDR3 extends over 12 amino acids. CDR3 in amino acids: CASRETGYEQYF. Written as DNA, the CDR3 is TGTGCCAGCAGGGAGACAGGCTACGAGCAGTACTTC.